The entry below describes one T cell receptor beta chain. Its antigen is still unknown. Per sample, extraction of total RNA gave at least 6 micrograms in every case. For the second PCR, which ran for 7 to 11 cycles, a sample-barcoded 5' primer and a J-beta primer mix were used. A single record per CDR3 protein comes from TCRdb applying MiXCR to the 5' RACE reads. The sample lists about 630,000 distinct CDR3 sequences; 20% to 25% were seen once. This record comes from a study of blood T cells in healthy people across ages. This CDR3 has 15 amino acids. Germline V lookup: CDR1 SGHDT, CDR2 YYEEEE. The trim removed 2 bases at V and 4 bases at J, leaving 7 bases unmatched. Study outcomes and limitations: It was not known whether donors were CMV positive (a possible confounder of expanded clonotype changes).

This TCR derives from a man in his 70s in good health. The rearrangement joins TRBV5-6 to TRBJ2-3; 7 bases map to TRBD2. Sequencing was carried out using blood. The CDR3 DNA sequence: TGTGCCAGCAGCTTTGACGGGAGGAGGCCAGATACGCAGTATTTT. Amino acid sequence: CASSFDGRRPDTQYF.